The rows below give T cell receptor beta chains drawn from one sample of a study of blood T cell repertoires in COVID-19. The data were produced by immunoSEQ multiplex PCR, yet TCRdb's version contains in-frame clones alone and is incomplete. This table holds hundreds of thousands of clones, 86% found once. The sequenced sample was PBMCs or T cells enriched from blood (not recorded which). All receptors come from a man aged 35 to 55 who had recovered from COVID-19. The CDR3 runs from the conserved cysteine through the conserved F or W. D genes are given only for firm matches. A row's size may be missing; if present it is once, few, many or a size class.

>TRBD1|TRBJ1-5|-|TRBV28
TGTGCCAGCTTCCGGGACAGGGGGCTAGAGCAGCCCCAGCATTTT
CASFRDRGLEQPQHF
>TRBD1|TRBJ2-1|-|TRBV5-1
TGCGCCAGCAGCCCGGGACAGAGCTCCTACAATGAGCAGTTCTTC
CASSPGQSSYNEQFF
>TRBD1|TRBJ1-2|-|TRBV28
TGTGCCAGCCAAAACAGGGGCCTACTCTATGGCTACACCTTC
CASQNRGLLYGYTF
>TRBD1|TRBJ1-2|-|TRBV29-1
TGCAGCGTTGAAGATTATTCGACAGGGGGGGATGGCTACACCTTC
CSVEDYSTGGDGYTF
>TRBD1|TRBJ1-1|-|TRBV27
TGTGCCAGCAGTTACCCGTACCGGGACAGGGGTATGAACACTGAAGCTTTCTTT
CASSYPYRDRGMNTEAFF
>-|TRBJ1-2|-|TRBV2
TGTGCCAGACAGGGTTCGAATCGAGAGGGCTACACCTTC
CARQGSNREGYTF
>-|TRBJ2-5|once|TRBV6-5
TGTGCCAGCAGTTACTCGCCGGGGAGGGAGACCCAGTACTTC
CASSYSPGRETQYF
>-|TRBJ2-3|-|TRBV6-4
TGTGCCAGCAGGGGGGCCGCGGCCACAGATACGCAGTATTTT
CASRGAAATDTQYF
>TRBD2|TRBJ2-3|-|TRBV3-1/TRBV3-2
TGTGCCAGCAGCCAAGGGGTAGCGGGAGTCGGAGATACGCAGTATTTT
CASSQGVAGVGDTQYF
>TRBD1|TRBJ1-2|-|TRBV10-2
TGCGCCAGCAGTGACACCAGGACAGGGCTAGGGAACTATGGCTACACCTTC
CASSDTRTGLGNYGYTF
>TRBD2|TRBJ2-1|once|TRBV13
TGTGCCAGCAGCTTGACTAGCGGGAGGGAGAATGAGCAGTTCTTC
CASSLTSGRENEQFF
>-|TRBJ1-5|-|TRBV30
TGTGCCTGGAGCCTTCGGGGGGATCAGCCCCAGCATTTT
CAWSLRGDQPQHF
>-|TRBJ1-2|-|TRBV27
TGTGCCAGCAGTTTAAAGGGAGGTAACTATGGCTACACCTTC
CASSLKGGNYGYTF
>TRBD1|TRBJ1-5|-|TRBV7-8
TGTGCCAGCAGCTCGCCGGGACAGGGGGCCTTGGTGGTCGATCAGCCCCAGCATTTT
CASSSPGQGALVVDQPQHF
>TRBD2|TRBJ2-3|-|TRBV27
TGTGCCAGCAGTTTTCTCGGGCCTGGACTAGCGGGAGGAGCGGGCACAGATACGCAGTATTTT
CASSFLGPGLAGGAGTDTQYF
>TRBD1|TRBJ2-7|-|TRBV6-2/TRBV6-3
TGTGCCAGCAGTCCGACAGGGATAGGCTCCGAGCAGTACTTC
CASSPTGIGSEQYF
>-|TRBJ1-2|-|TRBV7-9
TGTGCCAGCAGCCCCACGGGGGTACTATTTGGCTACACCTTC
CASSPTGVLFGYTF
>TRBD2|TRBJ2-5|-|TRBV5-8
TGTGCCAGCAGCTTATCTAGCGGGGAAGAGACCCAGTACTTC
CASSLSSGEETQYF
>TRBD1|TRBJ1-5|-|TRBV19
TGTGCCAGTGGGGACAGTTGGGGCAATCAGCCCCAGCATTTT
CASGDSWGNQPQHF
>TRBD2|TRBJ2-2|-|TRBV6-6
TGTGCCAGCAGTGGGCCCGGGACTAGCGAGACCGGGGAGCTGTTTTTT
CASSGPGTSETGELFF
>TRBD2|TRBJ2-7|once|TRBV9
TGTGCCAGCAGCGCGGGACTAGCGGCCACCTACGAGCAGTACTTC
CASSAGLAATYEQYF
>TRBD1|TRBJ1-2|-|TRBV18
TGTGCCAGCTCGCGGGACAGGGAATACGGCTACACCTTC
CASSRDREYGYTF
>-|TRBJ1-2|-|TRBV4-1
TGCGCCAGCAGCTCCCGACAGGCGGGCTACACCTTC
CASSSRQAGYTF
>TRBD1|TRBJ1-6|-|TRBV19
TGTGCCAGTAGTCCCGCACGGGACAGGTTGAATTCACCCCTCCACTTT
CASSPARDRLNSPLHF
>-|TRBJ1-1|few|TRBV3-1/TRBV3-2
TGTGCCAGCAGCGATATGGGCGGGGACACTGAAGCTTTCTTT
CASSDMGGDTEAFF
>TRBD1|TRBJ1-1|few|TRBV7-9
TGTGCCAGCAGCCCAGGGACAGTTCTTAACACTGAAGCTTTCTTT
CASSPGTVLNTEAFF
>TRBD2|TRBJ2-7|-|TRBV19
TGTGCCAGTAGTATCAGCCTAGCGGGTCGCGATCTCTCCTACGAGCAGTACTTC
CASSISLAGRDLSYEQYF
>-|TRBJ2-7|-|TRBV10-3
TGTGCCGTCTCCGGGACTTCTGGCGAGCAGTACTTC
CAVSGTSGEQYF
>-|TRBJ1-6|-|TRBV30
TGTGCCTGGGGGGGAGGTTCACCCCTCCACTTT
CAWGGGSPLHF
>TRBD1|TRBJ2-5|-|TRBV5-6
TGTGCCAGCAGCTTGAGTATTTTAGGGGGCGGAGAGACCCAGTACTTC
CASSLSILGGGETQYF
>-|TRBJ1-6|-|TRBV6-1
TGTGCCAGCAGTGAACGGGGGTGGAGCTCCTATAATTCACCCCTCCACTTT
CASSERGWSSYNSPLHF
>-|TRBJ2-2|-|TRBV28
TGTGCCAGCAGTTTAACAAGGGGCGCTGGCACCGGGGAGCTGTTTTTT
CASSLTRGAGTGELFF
>-|TRBJ2-7|-|TRBV12-3/TRBV12-4
TGTGCCAGCAGTAGAGAATTCTACGAGCAGTACTTC
CASSREFYEQYF
>TRBD1|TRBJ2-7|-|TRBV5-6
TGTGCCAGCAGCCACCGGGACAGGTCCTACGAGCAGTACTTC
CASSHRDRSYEQYF
>-|TRBJ2-1|-|TRBV7-3
TGTGCCAGCAGCCCCGGGTTTTACAATGAGCAGTTCTTC
CASSPGFYNEQFF
>-|TRBJ1-2|-|TRBV25-1
TGTGCCAGCAGTGATTGGGGGGGTAGCGCTTCTGGCTACACCTTC
CASSDWGGSASGYTF
>-|TRBJ1-4|-|TRBV9
TGTGCCAGCAGCGGAGGGAGCCATGAAAAACTGTTTTTT
CASSGGSHEKLFF
>-|TRBJ2-1|-|TRBV19
TGTGCCAGTAGTCTCGGACAGAACAATGAGCAGTTCTTC
CASSLGQNNEQFF
>-|TRBJ2-2|-|TRBV7-3
TGTGCCAGCAGTAGACTCACAAACACCGGGGAGCTGTTTTTT
CASSRLTNTGELFF
>-|TRBJ1-6|once|TRBV5-6
TGTGCCAGCAGCTTGATATCGGGGCAGGGGTTGGATTCACCCCTCCACTTT
CASSLISGQGLDSPLHF
>TRBD1|TRBJ2-3|-|TRBV25-1
TGTGCCAGCAGTGTCGGGACCGGGACAGGGACAGATACGCAGTATTTT
CASSVGTGTGTDTQYF
>-|TRBJ1-3|-|TRBV9
TGTGCCAGCAGCCCCGCGAGGGCCTCTGGAAACACCATATATTTT
CASSPARASGNTIYF
>-|TRBJ1-2|-|TRBV15
TGTGCCACCAGCTTATTTAACTATGGCTACACCTTC
CATSLFNYGYTF
>-|TRBJ1-1|-|TRBV19
TGTGCCAGTACCATCCCGATGGGCAGCTACACTGAAGCTTTCTTT
CASTIPMGSYTEAFF
>-|TRBJ2-1|once|TRBV30
TGTGCCTGGAGTGTAGAAAGGGGCCGAGGTGAGCAGTTCTTC
CAWSVERGRGEQFF
>TRBD2|TRBJ2-7|once|TRBV5-4
TGTGCCAGCAGCTTAGGACTAGTCAATTACGAGCAGTACTTC
CASSLGLVNYEQYF
>-|TRBJ1-1|once|TRBV18
TGTGCCAGCTCACCTACAGGGAGCGACGGTGTACGGATAGCTTTCTTT
CASSPTGSDGVRIAFF
>TRBD2|TRBJ2-5|-|TRBV13
TGTGCCAGCAGCTTAGGGCTAGCGGGGGACCAGTACTTC
CASSLGLAGDQYF
>-|TRBJ2-5|-|TRBV20-1
TGCAGTGCTAGTTTACGGTGGGAGGTCGGAGAGACCCAGTACTTC
CSASLRWEVGETQYF
>TRBD2|TRBJ2-2|-|TRBV18
TGTGCCAGCTCACCTTTTCCGGGAGGAGGGACCGGGGAGCTGTTTTTT
CASSPFPGGGTGELFF
>TRBD1|TRBJ1-2|-|TRBV10-3
TGTGCCATCAGTGAGTCCCTCGACAGGGCTGGGGGCTACACCTTC
CAISESLDRAGGYTF
>TRBD1|TRBJ1-2|-|TRBV28
TGTGCCATATCTCCGGGACAGGGGGTTGATGGCTACACCTTC
CAISPGQGVDGYTF
>-|TRBJ2-5|-|TRBV5-1
TGCGCCAGCAGCTTGGCCGTGGGGGGCCAAGAGACCCAGTACTTC
CASSLAVGGQETQYF